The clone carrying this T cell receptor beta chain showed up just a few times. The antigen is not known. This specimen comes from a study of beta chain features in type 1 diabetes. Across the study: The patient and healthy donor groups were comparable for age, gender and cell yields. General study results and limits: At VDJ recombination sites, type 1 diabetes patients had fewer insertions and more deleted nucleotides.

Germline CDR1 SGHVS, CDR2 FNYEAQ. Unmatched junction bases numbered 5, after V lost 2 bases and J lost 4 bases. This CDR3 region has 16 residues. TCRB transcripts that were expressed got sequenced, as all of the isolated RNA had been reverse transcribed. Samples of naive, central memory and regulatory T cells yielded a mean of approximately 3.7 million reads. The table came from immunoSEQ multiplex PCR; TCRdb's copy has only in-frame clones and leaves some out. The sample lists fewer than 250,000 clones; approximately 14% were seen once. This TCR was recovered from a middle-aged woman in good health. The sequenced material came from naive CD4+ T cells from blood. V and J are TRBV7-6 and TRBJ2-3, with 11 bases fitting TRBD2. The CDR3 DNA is TGTGCCAGCAGCTTATCTGTAGCGGGGGGGTCAGATACGCAGTATTTT. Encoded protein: CASSLSVAGGSDTQYF.